These 13 T cell receptor beta chains were sequenced from one sample in a study of CD8 T cells in ankylosing spondylitis. TCRdb called the 5' RACE reads again in MiXCR, with one record for every CDR3 protein. This sample has about 33,000 distinct CDR3 sequences, with about 10% found just once. The sequenced sample was synovial fluid, either unsorted or a sorted T cell fraction (not recorded which). Every receptor here comes from a male donor with ankylosing spondylitis.

This clonotype came up many times. Here the CDR3 reads CSAVAETTTYNEQFF. DNA for the CDR3: TGCAGTGCCGTGGCGGAGACTACAACCTACAATGAGCAGTTCTTC. The rearrangement joins TRBV20-1 to TRBJ2-1; D perhaps matches TRBD2 (5 bases). The length of the CDR3 is 15 residues. V lost 6 bases and J 2 bases, leaving 17 bases between the germline ends. Germline loops: CDR1 DFQATT, CDR2 SNEGSKA (reference sequence).

This chain joins TRBV20-1 and TRBJ2-7; tentatively, D is TRBD2 (5 bases). The CDR3 consists of 15 residues. Germline CDR1 DFQATT, CDR2 SNEGSKA (reference sequence). The V and J ends lost 0 bases and 4 bases respectively, with 16 bases between them. The CDR3 DNA reads as TGCAGTGCTAGAGATCTGGTACCCCGAGGGTACGAGCAGTACTTC. Amino acids: CSARDLVPRGYEQYF.

This clonotype is medium-sized in the sample. CDR3 loop: CASQGGKTNTGELFF. DNA for the CDR3: TGTGCCAGCCAGGGGGGGAAAACGAACACCGGGGAGCTGTTTTTT. The chain carries TRBV28 and TRBJ2-2; D possibly uses TRBD1 or TRBD2 (7 bases each). V dropped 8 bases and J dropped 0 bases, with 13 bases sitting between them. Germline V CDR1 and CDR2: MDHEN, SYDVKM. CDR3 length: 15 residues.

This clonotype appeared many times. The rearrangement joins TRBV9 to TRBJ2-1; TRBD2 matches at 8 bases. The CDR3 totals 15 residues. The junction had 5 bases not matched to a gene; V was cut back by 0 bases and J by 6 bases. Germline CDR1 and CDR2: SGDLS and YYNGEE. The CDR3 bases are TGTGCCAGCAGCGTAGGGAGCGGGAGCTCCAATGAGCAGTTCTTC. As protein: CASSVGSGSSNEQFF.

The table lists this clonotype with many counts. The rearrangement links TRBV4-3 to TRBJ2-2; 7 nucleotides agree with TRBD1. Germline V gene sequence: CDR1 LGHNA, CDR2 YSLEER. The CDR3 loop spans 15 amino acids. The V gene end was trimmed by 2 bases and the J gene end by 2 bases; junction bases not matched to a gene: 2. CDR3 bases: TGCGCCAGCAGCCAACAGGGGGTTAACACCGGGGAGCTGTTTTTT. Amino acids: CASSQQGVNTGELFF.

The genes are TRBV7-2 and TRBJ2-3, with D perhaps TRBD2 (5 bases). Trimming removed 5 bases from V and 1 base from J, with 19 bases in between. The CDR3 sequence is 17 residues long. Germline V CDR1 and CDR2: SGHTA, FQGNSA. CDR3 nucleotide sequence: TGTGCCAGCAGCGTTTCAGTCACAACTAGTGGCACAGATACGCAGTATTTT. This encodes CASSVSVTTSGTDTQYF.

This clonotype was counted ten times or more. The rearrangement uses TRBV20-1 and TRBJ1-5; 7 bases agree with TRBD1. The CDR3 spans 17 residues. Looked up from germline, CDR1 is DFQATT and CDR2 is SNEGSKA (reference sequence). V trimming: 5 bases; J trimming: 1 base; junction bases outside the gene matches: 14. The CDR3 is CSAGSTGEVGSNQPQHF. In DNA form, the CDR3 reads TGCAGTGCTGGGAGCACAGGGGAGGTCGGAAGCAATCAGCCCCAGCATTTT.

This chain joins TRBV7-2 and TRBJ2-1; TRBD2 matches 9 bases. The CDR3 totals 16 residues. CDR1 and CDR2 (germline): SGHTA, FQGNSA. J lost 5 bases, V lost 1 base, and 6 bases had no gene match. The CDR3 is CASSLDNSGGHNEQFF. DNA of the CDR3: TGTGCCAGCAGCTTAGATAATAGCGGGGGACACAATGAGCAGTTCTTC.

This clonotype has ten or more counts. This chain uses TRBV28 with TRBJ2-6; D is uncertain. Germline values: CDR1 MDHEN, CDR2 SYDVKM. V lost 1 base and J 3 bases, leaving 19 bases between the germline ends. The CDR3 consists of 19 residues. The CDR3 sequence: CASSLFLRSPPVGANVLTF. In nucleotides, the CDR3 is TGTGCCAGCAGTTTATTTCTCCGGTCCCCCCCGGTTGGGGCCAACGTCCTGACTTTC.

The count of this clonotype is one. The gene calls are TRBV29-1 and TRBJ2-2, with a weak D call TRBD1 (6 bases). The CDR3 has 16 residues. CDR1 is SQVTM, CDR2 ANQGSEA, per germline. The V end was cut by 7 bases, the J end by 2 bases, with 20 bases between. CDR3 in amino acids: CSATLRQEHNTGELFF. CDR3 coding DNA: TGCAGCGCGACGTTACGACAGGAGCACAACACCGGGGAGCTGTTTTTT.

This clonotype was detected many times. The chain joins TRBV28 to TRBJ2-1; 12 positions match TRBD2. Germline CDR1 MDHEN, CDR2 SYDVKM. The trim removed 5 bases at V and 6 bases at J, leaving 5 bases unmatched. CDR3 length: 15 residues. Here the CDR3 reads CASSTLAGGGNEQFF. The CDR3 region has the DNA TGTGCCAGCAGTACCCTAGCGGGAGGGGGCAATGAGCAGTTCTTC.

The rearrangement joins TRBV10-3 to TRBJ2-5; TRBD2 aligns across 8 bases. This CDR3 spans 17 amino acids. V shed 0 bases and J 1 base; nucleotides not matched to a gene: 7. Germline V lookup: CDR1 ENHRY, CDR2 SYGVKD. For the CDR3, the DNA is TGTGCCATCAGTGAGTCGATCAGCGGGAGCCCCCAAGAGACCCAGTACTTC. Translated: CAISESISGSPQETQYF.

The J gene is TRBJ1-1, the V gene TRBV10-3, with 10 bases fitting TRBD1. The V gene end was trimmed by 6 bases and the J gene end by 1 base; junction bases not matched to a gene: 2. Germline CDR1 is ENHRY and CDR2 is SYGVKD. The CDR3 runs to 14 residues. The CDR3 sequence is CAIRDRGANTEAFF. The CDR3 DNA reads as TGTGCCATCAGGGACAGGGGGGCGAACACTGAAGCTTTCTTT.